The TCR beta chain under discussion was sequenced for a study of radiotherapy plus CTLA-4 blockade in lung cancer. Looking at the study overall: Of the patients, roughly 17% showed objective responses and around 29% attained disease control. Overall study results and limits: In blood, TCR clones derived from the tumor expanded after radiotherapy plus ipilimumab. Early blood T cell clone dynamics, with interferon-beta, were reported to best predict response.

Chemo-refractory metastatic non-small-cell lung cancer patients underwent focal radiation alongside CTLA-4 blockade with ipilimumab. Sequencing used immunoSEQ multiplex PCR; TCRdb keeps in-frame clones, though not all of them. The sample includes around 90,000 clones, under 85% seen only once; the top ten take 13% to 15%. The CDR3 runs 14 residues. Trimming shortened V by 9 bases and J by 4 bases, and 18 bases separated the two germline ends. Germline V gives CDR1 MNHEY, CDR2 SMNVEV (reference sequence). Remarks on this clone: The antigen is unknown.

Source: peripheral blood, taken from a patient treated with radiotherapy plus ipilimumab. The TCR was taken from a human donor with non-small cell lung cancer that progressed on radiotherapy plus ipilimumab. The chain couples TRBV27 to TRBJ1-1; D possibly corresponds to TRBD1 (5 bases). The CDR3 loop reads CASKRGGRGTEAFF. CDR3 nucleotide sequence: TGTGCCAGTAAACGGGGCGGGAGGGGCACTGAAGCTTTCTTT.